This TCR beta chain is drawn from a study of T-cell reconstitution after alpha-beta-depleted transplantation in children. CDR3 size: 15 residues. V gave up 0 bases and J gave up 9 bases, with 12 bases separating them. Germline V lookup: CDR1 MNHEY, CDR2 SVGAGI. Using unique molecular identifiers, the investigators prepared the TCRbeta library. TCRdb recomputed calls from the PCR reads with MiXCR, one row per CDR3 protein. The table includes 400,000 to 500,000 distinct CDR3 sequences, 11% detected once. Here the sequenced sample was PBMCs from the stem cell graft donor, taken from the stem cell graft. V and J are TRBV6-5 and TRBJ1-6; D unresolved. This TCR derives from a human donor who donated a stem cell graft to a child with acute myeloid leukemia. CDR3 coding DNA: TGTGCCAGCAGTTACTCGGAGTTCCGGGGTTCACCCCTCCACTTT. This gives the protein CASSYSEFRGSPLHF.